A selection of T cell receptor beta chains follows, all from one sample in a study of shared clonotypes between healthy human individuals. The data were produced by immunoSEQ multiplex PCR, yet TCRdb's version contains in-frame clones alone and is incomplete. Of some 2,400,000 clones listed, almost 96% are singletons. The sequencing sample was made of naive CD4+ T cells sorted from blood. The receptors stem from a man aged 18-30 years in good health. The CDR3 runs from the conserved cysteine through the conserved F or W. D genes are given only for firm matches. Rows may omit the clone size; those that give it use once, few, many or a size class.

j_call: TRBJ2-2
d_call: TRBD1
v_call: TRBV25-1
clone_size: .
cdr3_nt: TGTGCCAGCAGTGAGCGGGGACAGGGGACCGGGGAGCTGTTTTTT
cdr3_aa: CASSERGQGTGELFF

j_call: TRBJ2-6
d_call: .
v_call: TRBV4-3
clone_size: .
cdr3_nt: TGCGCCAGCAGCCAAGCTTTGGACTCCTCTGGGGCCAACGTCCTGACTTTC
cdr3_aa: CASSQALDSSGANVLTF

j_call: TRBJ2-1
d_call: .
v_call: TRBV19
clone_size: few
cdr3_nt: TGTGCCAGTAGTCCGCCAGGGGACAATGAGCAGTTCTTC
cdr3_aa: CASSPPGDNEQFF

j_call: TRBJ1-5
d_call: .
v_call: TRBV5-1
clone_size: .
cdr3_nt: TGCGCCAGCAGCTTGGGCGAGAATCAGCCCCAGCATTTT
cdr3_aa: CASSLGENQPQHF

j_call: TRBJ1-4
d_call: .
v_call: TRBV10-3
clone_size: .
cdr3_nt: TGTGCCATCAGTGACTGGCCAGGTATACACCGGAGGGGAAAAACTGTTTTT
cdr3_aa: CAISDWPGIHRRGKTVF

j_call: TRBJ2-7
d_call: .
v_call: TRBV28
clone_size: .
cdr3_nt: TGTGCCAGCACCGCAGGGGGGGGTCCCCTAGCCTACGAGCAGTACTTC
cdr3_aa: CASTAGGGPLAYEQYF

j_call: TRBJ1-2
d_call: .
v_call: TRBV6-5
clone_size: .
cdr3_nt: TGTGCCAGCCGCTCTTTAGGGGAAGGCTATGGCTACACCTTC
cdr3_aa: CASRSLGEGYGYTF

j_call: TRBJ1-6
d_call: .
v_call: TRBV19
clone_size: .
cdr3_nt: TGTGCCAGTTCCCGGGGAGGTAGTTCACCCCTCCACTTT
cdr3_aa: CASSRGGSSPLHF

j_call: TRBJ2-3
d_call: .
v_call: TRBV5-1
clone_size: .
cdr3_nt: TGCGCCAGCAGCCGACAGGAGACTAGCACAGATACGCAGTATTTT
cdr3_aa: CASSRQETSTDTQYF

j_call: TRBJ2-4
d_call: TRBD2
v_call: TRBV5-6
clone_size: .
cdr3_nt: TGTGCCAGCAGCTTTTGGACTAGCGGGGGGATGAAAAACATTCAGTACTTC
cdr3_aa: CASSFWTSGGMKNIQYF

j_call: TRBJ2-2
d_call: .
v_call: TRBV6-4
clone_size: .
cdr3_nt: .
cdr3_aa: CAVSVTGELFFCTGELFF

j_call: TRBJ2-1
d_call: TRBD2
v_call: TRBV6-5
clone_size: .
cdr3_nt: TGTGCCAGCAGTTACTCGGGACTAGCGGGAAGGAATGAGCAGTTCTTC
cdr3_aa: CASSYSGLAGRNEQFF

j_call: TRBJ2-5
d_call: TRBD2
v_call: TRBV15
clone_size: .
cdr3_nt: TGTGCCACCAGCAGCTGGACTAGTTCCACGGAGACCCAGTACTTC
cdr3_aa: CATSSWTSSTETQYF

j_call: TRBJ2-5
d_call: .
v_call: TRBV6-5
clone_size: .
cdr3_nt: TGTGCCAGCAGCCTGACAGAATACCAAGAGACCCAGTACTTC
cdr3_aa: CASSLTEYQETQYF

j_call: TRBJ1-4
d_call: .
v_call: TRBV2
clone_size: .
cdr3_nt: TGTGCCAGCAGTGGACAAGCGGAAAAACTGTTTTTT
cdr3_aa: CASSGQAEKLFF

j_call: TRBJ2-1
d_call: TRBD1
v_call: TRBV5-1
clone_size: .
cdr3_nt: TGCGCCAGCAGCTTGGAAGGGGGACAGTACTACAATGAGCAGTTCTTC
cdr3_aa: CASSLEGGQYYNEQFF

j_call: TRBJ2-2
d_call: TRBD2
v_call: TRBV7-2
clone_size: .
cdr3_nt: TGTGCCAGCAGCTCTAAACTAGCGGCGAACACCGGGGAGCTGTTTTTT
cdr3_aa: CASSSKLAANTGELFF

j_call: TRBJ2-3
d_call: .
v_call: TRBV18
clone_size: .
cdr3_nt: TGTGCCAGCTCACCGGGACGGCTACTTAGCACAGATACGCAGTATTTT
cdr3_aa: CASSPGRLLSTDTQYF

j_call: TRBJ2-7
d_call: TRBD2
v_call: TRBV7-6
clone_size: .
cdr3_nt: TGTGCCAGCAGCTTAGAGGCTAGCGGCATCTACGAGCAGTACTTC
cdr3_aa: CASSLEASGIYEQYF

j_call: TRBJ1-5
d_call: .
v_call: TRBV6-1
clone_size: .
cdr3_nt: TGTGCCAGCAGGGTGGGGGCACAGCCCCAGCATTTT
cdr3_aa: CASRVGAQPQHF

j_call: TRBJ2-3
d_call: .
v_call: TRBV9
clone_size: .
cdr3_nt: TGTGCCAGCAGCGTTTCCGGCGGCACAGATACGCAGTATTTT
cdr3_aa: CASSVSGGTDTQYF

j_call: TRBJ2-3
d_call: .
v_call: TRBV6-5
clone_size: .
cdr3_nt: TGTGCCAGCAGTTACATGGCTATGAAAGGCACAGATACGCAGTATTTT
cdr3_aa: CASSYMAMKGTDTQYF

j_call: TRBJ2-5
d_call: .
v_call: TRBV28
clone_size: .
cdr3_nt: TGTGCCAGCAGTTTTATCAGGGCAGGCCAAGAGACCCAGTACTTC
cdr3_aa: CASSFIRAGQETQYF

j_call: TRBJ2-1
d_call: TRBD1
v_call: TRBV5-6
clone_size: .
cdr3_nt: TGTGCCAGCAGTTTCGACAGGGGCTCCTACAATGAGCAGTTCTTC
cdr3_aa: CASSFDRGSYNEQFF